This T cell receptor (beta chain) is drawn from a study of blood T cell repertoires in COVID-19. V trimming: 4 bases; J trimming: 0 bases; junction bases outside the gene matches: 5. The CDR3 has 15 amino acids. Germline CDR1 SGHAT, CDR2 FQNNGV. The repertoire was sequenced with immunoSEQ multiplex PCR; TCRdb's copy has only in-frame clones and lacks some. The table includes 250,000 to 300,000 clones, about 76% detected once. Sequenced sample: peripheral blood. The chain joins TRBV11-2 to TRBJ1-1; TRBD1 matches at 7 bases. The source of this sequence is an older woman with active or convalescent COVID-19. This CDR3 reads CASSSFQGVNTEAFF. The CDR3 nucleotides are TGTGCCAGCAGCTCCTTCCAGGGGGTGAACACTGAAGCTTTCTTT.